The 32 T cell receptor beta chains below were found in one sample sequenced in a study of brain T cells in children with intractable seizures. The time point: blood from clinic visit 5 months post-surgery; TSC patient then seizure free. Sequencing was performed with immunoSEQ multiplex PCR; in TCRdb, only in-frame clones are kept and a portion is missing. Counted here are 340,000 or so clones, about 94% occurring once; the ten biggest clones make up 4.5% to 7%. The source material was peripheral blood, sampled roughly 5 months after surgery. Receptor source: a boy less than two years old with tuberous sclerosis and intractable seizures.

V and J are TRBV15 and TRBJ1-2; D is ambiguous. The ends were cut back, 1 base at V and 7 bases at J, with 10 bases in the middle. The germline V gene encodes CDR1 LNHNV and CDR2 YYDKDF (reference sequence). The CDR3 totals 13 residues. The CDR3 loop is CATSRVGSAGYTF. The CDR3 nucleotides are TGTGCCACCAGCAGAGTCGGATCTGCTGGCTACACCTTC.

V usage is TRBV3-1 (or the pseudogene TRBV3-2) and J usage is TRBJ1-1; 10 bases align to TRBD1. V lost 6 bases to trimming and J lost 4 bases; unmatched junction nucleotides: 8. Germline CDR1 and CDR2: LGHDT and YNNKEL (reference sequence). The CDR3 is made up of 15 amino acids. CDR3 nucleotide sequence: TGTGCCAGCAGTCGGGGGACAGGGGTGAGCACTGAAGCTTTCTTT. Residues: CASSRGTGVSTEAFF.

CDR3 protein: CATSAAGGTGRNEQFF. DNA for the CDR3: TGTGCCACCAGTGCCGCGGGGGGGACAGGCAGGAATGAGCAGTTCTTC. This chain links TRBV24-1 with TRBJ2-1; possible D gene TRBD2, 9 bases. The CDR3 extends over 16 amino acids. V was cut by 5 bases and J by 7 bases, with 20 bases left in between. The V gene's germline CDR1 is KGHDR and CDR2 SFDVKD.

The V call is TRBV4-1, the J call TRBJ1-6, with 9 bases identical to TRBD1. Unmatched junction bases numbered 9, after V lost 2 bases and J lost 7 bases. Germline-derived CDR1 and CDR2 are MGHRA and YSYEKL. This CDR3 is built from 17 residues. This CDR3 is CASSQFPGDRVNSPLHF. The CDR3 DNA sequence: TGCGCCAGCAGCCAATTCCCTGGGGACAGGGTGAATTCACCCCTCCACTTT.

A single count supports this clone. V gene TRBV7-3 combines with J gene TRBJ1-3, with D uncertain. V was cut by 0 bases and J by 4 bases, with 7 bases left in between. The germline V gene has CDR1 SGHTA and CDR2 FQGTGA. This CDR3 spans 14 amino acids. This CDR3 is CASSLTASGNTIYF. The DNA for the CDR3 is TGTGCCAGCAGCTTAACTGCATCCGGAAACACCATATATTTT.

The chain carries TRBV9 and TRBJ1-2; tentatively, D is TRBD1 (6 bases). There are 15 residues in the CDR3. Germline assignment: CDR1 SGDLS and CDR2 YYNGEE. V was trimmed by 3 bases and J by 4 bases, leaving 16 bases between them. CDR3 in amino acids: CASSASGDSSYGYTF. In nucleotides, the CDR3 is TGTGCCAGCAGCGCCTCAGGGGATAGCAGCTATGGCTACACCTTC.

On this clone: At one end the junction does not follow the germline gene, possibly because of a read error. The rearrangement joins TRBV7-3 to TRBJ1-4; 9 positions agree with TRBD1. Per germline, CDR1 SGHTA and CDR2 FQGTGA. The CDR3 length is 13 residues. The CDR3 nucleotides read TGTGCCGGCAGCCGACAGGGGGGAAGAAAAACTGTTTTT. This codes for CAGSRQGGRKTVF.

This clone was seen a handful of times. J is TRBJ1-1 and V is TRBV6-5; D not certain. V dropped 8 bases and J dropped 7 bases, with 11 bases sitting between them. Germline values: CDR1 MNHEY, CDR2 SVGAGI. This CDR3 spans 11 amino acids. The CDR3 coding sequence is TGTGCCAGCTTTAGCGGGTTTGAAGCTTTCTTT. It encodes CASFSGFEAFF.

On this clone itself: Additional DNA sequences in this sample encode the identical CDR3. The rearrangement uses TRBV12-3 or TRBV12-4 and TRBJ2-1; D gene ambiguous. The ends were cut back, 3 bases at V and 5 bases at J, with 8 bases in the middle. This CDR3 is 13 amino acids long. The CDR3 is CASSLSGDNEQFF. The DNA for the CDR3 is TGTGCCAGCAGTTTGAGTGGGGACAATGAGCAGTTCTTC.

The chain combines TRBV6-5 with TRBJ1-2; 9 bases fit TRBD1. The V gene's germline CDR1 is MNHEY and CDR2 SVGAGI. Germline trimming cut 2 bases from V and 5 bases from J; bases unmatched to any gene: 9. This CDR3 has 16 amino acids. CDR3: CASSYQSNRGRYGYTF. The DNA of the CDR3 is TGTGCCAGCAGTTACCAGTCAAACAGGGGGCGTTATGGCTACACCTTC.

In its sample, this clone was seen a few times. The J gene is TRBJ1-6, the V gene TRBV11-2; TRBD1 matches at 7 bases. Per the germline V gene, CDR1 is SGHAT and CDR2 is FQNNGV. V lost 7 bases, J lost 8 bases, and 8 bases stayed unmatched. The CDR3 contains 14 residues. This chain's CDR3 is CASTQPTGDSPLHF. In nucleotides, the CDR3 is TGTGCCAGCACCCAACCAACAGGGGATTCACCCCTCCACTTT. The full variable domain, completed using reference TRBV11-2 and TRBJ1-6, is EAGVAQSPRYKIIEKRQSVAFWCNPISGHATLYWYQQILGQGPKLLIQFQNNGVVDDSQLPKDRFSAERLKGVDSTLKIQPAKLEDSAVYLCASTQPTGDSPLHFGNGTRLTVT.

A single count supports this clone. CDR3 sequence reads: CASSPGHPPRMNYGYTF. The CDR3 bases are TGTGCCAGCAGCCCAGGCCACCCCCCCCGCATGAACTATGGCTACACCTTC. The V call is TRBV7-2, the J call TRBJ1-2; D remains unclear. Germline V gene sequence: CDR1 SGHTA, CDR2 FQGNSA. This CDR3 has 17 residues. The V end was cut by 5 bases, the J end by 2 bases, with 21 bases between.

The chain combines TRBV9 with TRBJ2-1; D remains unclear. Per germline, CDR1 SGDLS and CDR2 YYNGEE. The CDR3 runs 15 residues. The V gene lost 0 bases and the J gene lost 4 bases, with 11 bases spanning the gap. This CDR3 is CASSVGVTEYNEQFF. The CDR3, as DNA: TGTGCCAGCAGCGTAGGGGTTACCGAGTACAATGAGCAGTTCTTC.

The rearrangement joins TRBV28 to TRBJ1-2; weak D call: TRBD1 (6 bases). Between the trimmed V and J ends, which lost 4 bases and 4 bases, there was a span of 16 bases. CDR1 MDHEN and CDR2 SYDVKM come from the germline V gene. The CDR3 extends over 15 amino acids. CDR3 loop: CASSSLSEQGYGYTF. The CDR3 DNA follows: TGTGCCAGCAGTTCCCTATCCGAACAGGGCTATGGCTACACCTTC.

This chain links TRBV14 with TRBJ1-2; 10 nucleotides line up with TRBD1. There are 16 residues in the CDR3. The germline V gene encodes CDR1 SGHDN and CDR2 FVKESK. With 4 bases clipped from V and 1 base from J, the junction kept 6 bases outside the gene matches. CDR3 amino acids: CASSLYRTGGNYGYTF. CDR3 bases: TGTGCCAGCAGCCTATACCGGACAGGGGGTAACTATGGCTACACCTTC.

V and J are TRBV28 and TRBJ2-7; possibly TRBD1 or TRBD2 for D (5 bases each). Between the trimmed V and J ends, which lost 2 bases and 2 bases, there was a span of 19 bases. CDR3 length: 17 residues. Germline V lookup: CDR1 MDHEN, CDR2 SYDVKM. CDR3 bases: TGTGCCAGCAGTTTAATGAGTTGGCAGGGACGTCCCTACGAGCAGTACTTC. This encodes CASSLMSWQGRPYEQYF.

The gene calls are TRBV27 and TRBJ1-1; 7 bases agree with TRBD1. Germline CDR1 reads MNHEY; CDR2 reads SMNVEV (reference sequence). Losses at the gene ends were 4 bases for V and 2 bases for J; bases not matched to a gene: 7. The CDR3 is 15 amino acids. CDR3 in DNA: TGTGCCAGCAGTTCCCATGGACAGGCAAACACTGAAGCTTTCTTT. Amino acids: CASSSHGQANTEAFF.

This chain links TRBV5-6 with TRBJ1-2, with TRBD1 matching over 8 bases. V gave up 0 bases and J gave up 4 bases; unmatched junction bases: 5. Germline lookup yields CDR1 SGHDT and CDR2 YYEEEE. CDR3 size: 15 residues. DNA of the CDR3: TGTGCCAGCAGCTTGGGAGCCACAGGGGGCTATGGCTACACCTTC. This gives the protein CASSLGATGGYGYTF.

The CDR3 loop reads CASTPDRGDYGYTF. The CDR3 region has the DNA TGTGCCAGCACCCCTGACAGGGGAGACTATGGCTACACCTTC. V gene TRBV5-8 combines with J gene TRBJ1-2; 8 bases align to TRBD1. This CDR3 contains 14 residues. CDR1 is SGHTS and CDR2 is YDEGEE in the germline V gene. V gave up 6 bases and J gave up 3 bases; unmatched junction bases: 7.

The J gene is TRBJ1-4, the V gene TRBV5-4; D not resolved. This CDR3 contains 13 residues. Trimming left V 8 bases short and J 8 bases short, with 16 bases between. Germline lookup yields CDR1 SGHNT and CDR2 YYREEE (reference sequence). The CDR3 nucleotides are TGTGCCAGAAGGACCGGACTAGGGGAAAAACTGTTTTTT. Its translation is CARRTGLGEKLFF.

The V and J genes are TRBV6-5 and TRBJ2-5; the D call may be TRBD1 or TRBD2 (6 bases each). Germline V lookup: CDR1 MNHEY, CDR2 SVGAGI. This CDR3 is 12 amino acids long. The V end was cut by 10 bases, the J end by 5 bases, with 14 bases between. DNA for the CDR3: TGTGCCACCCTGGGGGCGGGGGAGACCCAGTACTTC. This sequence encodes CATLGAGETQYF.

The chain joins TRBV9 to TRBJ2-5, with D possibly being TRBD1 (6 bases). Trimming stripped 5 bases from V and 0 bases from J, with 14 bases between. The CDR3 contains 15 residues. CDR1 and CDR2 (germline): SGDLS, YYNGEE. CDR3 DNA: TGTGCCAGCAGTCCAGGGGTATCCCACCAAGAGACCCAGTACTTC. Translation gives CASSPGVSHQETQYF.

The J gene is TRBJ2-2, the V gene TRBV5-1, with TRBD2 matching over 15 bases. This CDR3 has 16 residues. Germline V gene data show CDR1 as SGHRS and CDR2 as YFSETQ. J was trimmed by 6 bases and V by 3 bases; bases with no gene match: 3. The CDR3 loop is CASSWTSGRVAGELFF. DNA of the CDR3: TGCGCCAGCAGCTGGACTAGCGGGAGGGTAGCCGGGGAGCTGTTTTTT.

This chain joins TRBV18 and TRBJ2-7; the D is unclear. V lost 0 bases to trimming and J lost 1 base, with 13 bases between them. The CDR3 spans 16 residues. Germline assignment: CDR1 KGHSH and CDR2 LQKENI. DNA for the CDR3: TGTGCCAGCTCACCACCGAATGTTGTCGGATCCTACGAGCAGTACTTC. This sequence encodes CASSPPNVVGSYEQYF.

This sequence joins TRBV4-1 and TRBJ2-6; D remains ambiguous. Per germline, CDR1 MGHRA and CDR2 YSYEKL. Trimming took 4 bases from V and 4 from J, leaving 14 bases between them. The CDR3 is 16 amino acids. The CDR3 DNA reads TGCGCCAGCAGCCTAAAGAACGGGTTAGGGGCCAACGTCCTGACTTTC. It encodes CASSLKNGLGANVLTF.

V is TRBV27 and J is TRBJ1-2, with a weak D call TRBD1 (6 bases). CDR3 length: 14 amino acids. Germline assignment: CDR1 MNHEY and CDR2 SMNVEV (reference sequence). Trimming cost V 0 bases and J 8 bases, with 13 bases left between them. The CDR3, as DNA: TGTGCCAGCAGTTTATCTGGGGGCGCGCGGGGCTACACCTTC. Protein product: CASSLSGGARGYTF.

The chain has TRBV4-1 and TRBJ2-1; D not resolved. This CDR3 contains 12 residues. Per the germline V gene, CDR1 is MGHRA and CDR2 is YSYEKL. The germline V and J ends were trimmed by 1 base and 7 bases, with 5 bases remaining between them. This chain's CDR3 is CASSQGANEQFF. CDR3 DNA: TGCGCCAGCAGCCAAGGGGCTAATGAGCAGTTCTTC.

This rearrangement joins TRBV7-9 to TRBJ1-1; D remains ambiguous. V shed 3 bases and J shed 1 base, with 6 bases lying between them. This CDR3 comprises 13 residues. Germline V lookup: CDR1 SEHNR, CDR2 FQNEAQ (reference sequence). The CDR3 DNA reads TGTGCCAGCAGCTTCGGACCGAACACTGAAGCTTTCTTT. It specifies CASSFGPNTEAFF.

V and J are TRBV10-3 and TRBJ2-2; TRBD2 might be the D (5 bases). V shed 6 bases and J shed 1 base, with 9 bases lying between them. CDR3 length: 14 amino acids. Germline CDR1 ENHRY, CDR2 SYGVKD. CDR3 nucleotides: TGTGCCATCAGGGGAGAACAGAACACCGGGGAGCTGTTTTTT. Amino acid sequence: CAIRGEQNTGELFF.

The J gene is TRBJ2-7, the V gene TRBV5-1; TRBD2 agrees at 11 bases. V shed 2 bases and J 4 bases; nucleotides not matched to a gene: 5. Germline loops: CDR1 SGHRS, CDR2 YFSETQ. CDR3 size: 15 residues. The CDR3 reads CASSLETSGTYEQYF. The CDR3 coding sequence is TGCGCCAGCAGCTTAGAGACTAGCGGGACTTACGAGCAGTACTTC.

This rearrangement joins TRBV28 to TRBJ1-2, with D unresolved. Germline-derived CDR1 and CDR2 are MDHEN and SYDVKM. Trimming removed 2 bases at V and 3 bases at J, with 10 bases between. This CDR3 has 14 residues. CDR3 nucleotide sequence: TGTGCCAGCAGTTTACCATACGGGGACTATGGCTACACCTTC. Translation gives CASSLPYGDYGYTF.

This clone was found a few times. V gene TRBV27 combines with J gene TRBJ2-7, with 7 bases fitting TRBD2. The J segment lost 4 bases and the V segment lost 5 bases, leaving 8 bases of the junction unmatched. This CDR3 is built from 14 residues. The V gene's germline CDR1 is MNHEY and CDR2 SMNVEV (reference sequence). The CDR3 bases are TGTGCCAGCAGTCCCTCTAGCGGACTATACGAGCAGTACTTC. Its translation is CASSPSSGLYEQYF.